These 15 T cell receptor beta chains were sequenced from one sample in a study of blood T cell repertoires in COVID-19. Sequencing was performed with immunoSEQ multiplex PCR; in TCRdb, only in-frame clones are kept and a portion is missing. Of around 26,000 clones detected, roughly 90% appear once; the ten largest clones hold approximately 2.4%. Sample: peripheral blood. All receptors come from a human donor in a cohort sampled during active COVID-19.

The genes are TRBV7-3 and TRBJ1-1, with TRBD1 matching 9 bases. Trimming cost V 2 bases and J 5 bases; bases outside gene matches: 12. CDR3 size: 17 residues. Germline-derived CDR1 and CDR2 are SGHTA and FQGTGA. CDR3 sequence (DNA): TGTGCCAGCAGCTTAGGTGCCGGGACAGGGATTGCTACTGAAGCTTTCTTT. Its protein product is CASSLGAGTGIATEAFF.

This sequence joins TRBV2 and TRBJ1-4, with D perhaps TRBD1 (5 bases). The V gene's germline CDR1 is SNHLY and CDR2 FYNNEI. The CDR3 extends over 13 amino acids. V was clipped by 4 bases and J by 5 bases, with 8 bases between them. CDR3 residues: CASSGGVNEKLFF. The CDR3 DNA sequence: TGTGCCAGCAGTGGGGGGGTGAATGAAAAACTGTTTTTT.

The J gene is TRBJ2-3, the V gene TRBV7-8; the match to TRBD1 covers 7 bases. CDR1 is SGHVS, CDR2 FQNEAQ, per germline. There are 15 residues in the CDR3. Germline trimming cut 5 bases from V and 2 bases from J; bases unmatched to any gene: 7. The CDR3 region is CASSPRGHVTDTQYF. DNA for the CDR3: TGTGCCAGCAGCCCAAGGGGGCATGTCACAGATACGCAGTATTTT.

V and J are TRBV9 and TRBJ1-6; no definite D call. Germline CDR1 reads SGDLS; CDR2 reads YYNGEE. Trimming stripped 4 bases from V and 7 bases from J, with 12 bases between. There are 14 residues in the CDR3. CDR3 sequence: CASSPQAGNSPLHF. CDR3 coding DNA: TGTGCCAGCAGCCCGCAGGCAGGCAATTCACCCCTCCACTTT.

CDR3 residues: CASTPGGVLETQYF. The CDR3 DNA follows: TGTGCCAGCACCCCCGGGGGGGTCTTGGAGACCCAGTACTTC. This chain uses TRBV5-8 with TRBJ2-5; 8 bases match TRBD2. Per germline, CDR1 SGHTS and CDR2 YDEGEE. The CDR3 loop spans 14 amino acids. The J segment lost 5 bases and the V segment lost 6 bases, leaving 9 bases of the junction unmatched.

This clone was seen just once. The V call is TRBV30, the J call TRBJ1-1; 10 bases match TRBD1. The germline CDR1 and CDR2 sequences are GTSNPN and SVGIG (reference sequence). The CDR3 sequence is 14 residues long. J lost 8 bases, V lost 2 bases, and 8 bases had no gene match. CDR3 sequence (DNA): TGTGCCTGGAGTCGGGACAGGGGATTTTTGGAAGCTTTCTTT. Its translation is CAWSRDRGFLEAFF.

The V gene is TRBV7-7, the J gene TRBJ2-5; 11 nucleotides agree with TRBD2. Germline CDR1 and CDR2: SSHAT and FNYEAQ (reference sequence). The CDR3 has 14 amino acids. The CDR3 is CASVPGLAEETQYF. The CDR3 bases are TGTGCTAGCGTCCCGGGACTAGCGGAAGAGACCCAGTACTTC.

The chain carries TRBV4-1 and TRBJ1-2, with D perhaps matching TRBD1 (5 bases). CDR3 length equals 14 residues. Between the trimmed V and J ends, which lost 4 bases and 2 bases, there was a span of 11 bases. Per germline, CDR1 MGHRA and CDR2 YSYEKL. The CDR3 spells CASSRPDTNYGYTF. In nucleotides, the CDR3 is TGCGCCAGCAGCCGGCCGGACACCAACTATGGCTACACCTTC.

This clone was recorded a few times. The rearrangement uses TRBV3-1 (or the pseudogene TRBV3-2) and TRBJ2-2, with 9 bases lining up with TRBD2. Germline V gene sequence: CDR1 LGHDT, CDR2 YNNKEL (reference sequence). With V trimmed by 4 bases and J by 1 base, 7 bases remained unmatched. This CDR3 spans 17 amino acids. Here the CDR3 reads CASSPIMTSGNTGELFF. DNA for the CDR3: TGTGCCAGCAGCCCCATTATGACTAGCGGGAACACCGGGGAGCTGTTTTTT.

This chain connects TRBV10-2 to TRBJ1-2, with TRBD1 matching over 8 bases. The CDR3 totals 17 residues. Germline trimming cut 6 bases from V and 0 bases from J; bases unmatched to any gene: 12. Germline V CDR1 and CDR2: WSHSY, SAAADI. The CDR3: CASRGGEPGQANYGYTF. CDR3 in DNA: TGCGCCAGCAGGGGGGGGGAACCGGGACAGGCTAACTATGGCTACACCTTC.

The chain joins TRBV7-9 to TRBJ1-6, with 8 nucleotides matching TRBD1. The length of the CDR3 is 14 residues. Per the germline V gene, CDR1 is SEHNR and CDR2 is FQNEAQ (reference sequence). Trimming took 6 bases from V and 4 from J; bases not matched to a gene: 2. Here the CDR3 reads CASRGQGYNSPLHF. CDR3 in DNA: TGTGCCAGCAGAGGACAGGGTTATAATTCACCCCTCCACTTT.

This clone appeared once. The CDR3 protein is CASSLGGTYEQYF. The CDR3 DNA follows: TGCGCCAGCAGCTTAGGCGGGACCTACGAGCAGTACTTC. The chain carries TRBV5-1 and TRBJ2-7; D possibly corresponds to TRBD2 (6 bases). V gave up 2 bases and J gave up 2 bases, with 8 bases separating them. The length of the CDR3 is 13 residues. CDR1 is SGHRS, CDR2 YFSETQ, per germline.

This chain uses TRBV12-3 or TRBV12-4 with TRBJ1-3; D remains unclear. With 3 bases removed from V and 8 bases from J, the gap between germline ends came to 11 bases. This CDR3 has 13 amino acids. CDR3 amino acids: CASSFRGVDTIYF. CDR3 coding DNA: TGTGCCAGCAGTTTCCGAGGCGTAGACACCATATATTTT.

The chain uses TRBV5-1 and TRBJ2-3, with 7 bases lining up with TRBD1. CDR1 and CDR2 (germline): SGHRS, YFSETQ. The junction had 14 bases not matched to a gene; V was cut back by 7 bases and J by 6 bases. The CDR3 spans 15 residues. In DNA form, the CDR3 reads TGCGCCAGCGTGGCTCCGACAGGGTCGGGGGATACGCAGTATTTT. Its translation is CASVAPTGSGDTQYF.

The V gene is TRBV3-1 (or the pseudogene TRBV3-2), the J gene TRBJ1-1, with a tentative D call TRBD1 (5 bases). The germline gives CDR1 LGHDT, CDR2 YNNKEL (reference sequence). V was clipped by 2 bases and J by 5 bases, with 12 bases between them. This CDR3 has 14 residues. In DNA form, the CDR3 reads TGTGCCAGCAGCCAAATTGGTGGGGGGACTGAAGCTTTCTTT. Translated, it gives CASSQIGGGTEAFF.